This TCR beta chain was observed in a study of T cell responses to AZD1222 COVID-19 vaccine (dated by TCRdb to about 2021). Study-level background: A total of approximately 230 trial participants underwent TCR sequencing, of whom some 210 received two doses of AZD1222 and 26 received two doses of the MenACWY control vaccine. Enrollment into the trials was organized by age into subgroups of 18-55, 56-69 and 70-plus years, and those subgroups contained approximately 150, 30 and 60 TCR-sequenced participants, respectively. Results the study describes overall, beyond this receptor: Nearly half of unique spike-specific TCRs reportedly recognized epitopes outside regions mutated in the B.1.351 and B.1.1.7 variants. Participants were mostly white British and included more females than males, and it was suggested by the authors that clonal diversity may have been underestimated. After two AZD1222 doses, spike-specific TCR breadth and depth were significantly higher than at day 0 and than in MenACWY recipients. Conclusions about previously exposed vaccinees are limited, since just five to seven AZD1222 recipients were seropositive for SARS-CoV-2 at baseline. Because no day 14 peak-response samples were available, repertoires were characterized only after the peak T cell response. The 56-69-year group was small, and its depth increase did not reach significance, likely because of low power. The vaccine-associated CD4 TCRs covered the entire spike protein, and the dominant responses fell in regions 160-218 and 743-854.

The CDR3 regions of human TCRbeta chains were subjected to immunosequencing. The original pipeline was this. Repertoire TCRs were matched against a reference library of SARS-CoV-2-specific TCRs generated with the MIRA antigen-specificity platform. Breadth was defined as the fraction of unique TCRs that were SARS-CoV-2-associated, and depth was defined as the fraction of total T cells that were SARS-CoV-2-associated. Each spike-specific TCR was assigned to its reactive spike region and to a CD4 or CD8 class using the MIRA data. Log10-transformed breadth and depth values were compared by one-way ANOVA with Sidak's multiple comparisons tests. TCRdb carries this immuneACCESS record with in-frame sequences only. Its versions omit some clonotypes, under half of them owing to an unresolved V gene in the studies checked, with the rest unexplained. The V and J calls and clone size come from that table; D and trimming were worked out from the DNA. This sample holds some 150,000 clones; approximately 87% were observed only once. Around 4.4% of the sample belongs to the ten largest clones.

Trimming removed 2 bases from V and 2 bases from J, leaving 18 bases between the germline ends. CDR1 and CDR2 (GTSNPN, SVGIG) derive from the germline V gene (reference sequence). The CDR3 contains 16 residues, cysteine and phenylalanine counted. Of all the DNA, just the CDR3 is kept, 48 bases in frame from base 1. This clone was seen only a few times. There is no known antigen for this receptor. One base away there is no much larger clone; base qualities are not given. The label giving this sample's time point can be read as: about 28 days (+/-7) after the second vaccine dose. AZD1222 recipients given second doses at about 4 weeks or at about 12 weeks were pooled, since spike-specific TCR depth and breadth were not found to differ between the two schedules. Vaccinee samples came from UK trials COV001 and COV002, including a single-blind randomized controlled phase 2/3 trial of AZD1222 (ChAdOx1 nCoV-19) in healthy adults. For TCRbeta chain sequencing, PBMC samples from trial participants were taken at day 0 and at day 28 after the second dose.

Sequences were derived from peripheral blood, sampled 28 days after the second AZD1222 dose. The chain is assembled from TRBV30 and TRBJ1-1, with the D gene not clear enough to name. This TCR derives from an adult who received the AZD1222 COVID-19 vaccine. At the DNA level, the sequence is TGTGCCTGGAGTCCCAAGGGCCGGGTAAAAAACACTGAAGCTTTCTTT. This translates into CAWSPKGRVKNTEAFF.